These 31 T cell receptor beta chains share one sample of origin, sequenced in a study of blood T cell repertoires in COVID-19. TCRdb's table, derived via immunoSEQ multiplex PCR, lists solely in-frame clones and lacks some. The sample carries approximately 50,000 clones, roughly 83% recorded once. The specimen was peripheral blood. All receptors derive from a human donor in a cohort sampled during active COVID-19.

The rearrangement uses TRBV27 and TRBJ1-5; the match to TRBD1 covers 7 bases. The germline V gene has CDR1 MNHEY and CDR2 SMNVEV (reference sequence). The J segment lost 6 bases and the V segment lost 6 bases, leaving 8 bases of the junction unmatched. This CDR3 spans 14 amino acids. This CDR3 is CASRYTGEVQPQHF. The CDR3 coding sequence is TGTGCCAGCAGATACACAGGGGAAGTTCAGCCCCAGCATTTT.

This rearrangement joins TRBV6-5 to TRBJ2-7, with 8 bases fitting TRBD1. CDR3 size: 14 residues. Germline trimming cut 7 bases from V and 2 bases from J; bases unmatched to any gene: 7. Germline values: CDR1 MNHEY, CDR2 SVGAGI. DNA of the CDR3: TGTGCCAGCAATAGGAGGACAGGGACCTACGAGCAGTACTTC. It codes for CASNRRTGTYEQYF.

Worth noting for this clone: The germline gene is not matched at one end of the junction; a read error may be the cause. The rearrangement joins TRBV4-1 to TRBJ1-4, with a weak D call TRBD1 (6 bases). The CDR3 runs to 15 residues. Germline V gene lookup returns CDR1 MGHRA and CDR2 YSYEKL. CDR3: CASRQAGGHGEKLFF. Written as DNA, the CDR3 is TGCGCCAGCAGACAAGCGGGGGGGCATGGTGAAAAACTGTTTTTT.

CDR3 sequence (DNA): TGCGCCAGCAGCCAAGATACGGGGGAATCTAATGAAAAACTGTTTTTT. Protein: CASSQDTGESNEKLFF. This chain joins TRBV4-3 and TRBJ1-4; D may be TRBD1 (5 bases). Germline V CDR1 and CDR2: LGHNA, YSLEER. This CDR3 has 16 residues. Between the trimmed V and J ends, which lost 0 bases and 3 bases, there was a span of 11 bases.

The chain couples TRBV19 to TRBJ1-2; D uncertain. The CDR3 has 16 residues. V was pared by 7 bases and J by 2 bases, with 20 bases between. Germline V gives CDR1 LNHDA, CDR2 SQIVND (reference sequence). The CDR3 nucleotides read TGTGCCAGTAACGTTCGGAGAAGCCCCCCCAACTATGGCTACACCTTC. Amino acid sequence: CASNVRRSPPNYGYTF. The full variable domain, its missing parts supplied by reference TRBV19 and TRBJ1-2, is DGGITQSPKYLFRKEGQNVTLSCEQNLNHDAMYWYRQDPGQGLRLIYYSQIVNDFQKGDIAEGYSVSREKKESFPLTVTSAQKNPTAFYLCASNVRRSPPNYGYTFGSGTRLTVV.

The chain uses TRBV30 and TRBJ1-3; perhaps TRBD1 as D (5 bases). With 3 bases removed from V and 2 bases from J, the gap between germline ends came to 17 bases. CDR3 size: 16 residues. CDR1 and CDR2 (germline): GTSNPN, SVGIG (reference sequence). The CDR3 region has the DNA TGTGCCTGGAGCCAATCGGGACTGCTGGCTGGAAACACCATATATTTT. Amino acid sequence: CAWSQSGLLAGNTIYF.

This clone was counted once. The chain links TRBV18 to TRBJ1-3; D perhaps matches TRBD1 (6 bases). Germline V gives CDR1 KGHSH, CDR2 LQKENI. V gave up 3 bases and J gave up 2 bases, with 14 bases separating them. The CDR3 totals 16 residues. CDR3 residues: CASSPTWGGPGNTIYF. In DNA form, the CDR3 reads TGTGCCAGCTCACCGACCTGGGGGGGGCCTGGAAACACCATATATTTT.

This chain links TRBV30 with TRBJ2-7; D is undetermined. V dropped 1 base and J dropped 2 bases, with 6 bases sitting between them. CDR3 length: 12 amino acids. The germline V gene encodes CDR1 GTSNPN and CDR2 SVGIG (reference sequence). CDR3 DNA: TGTGCCTGGAGTGCCCAGACCTACGAGCAGTACTTC. Its translation: CAWSAQTYEQYF.

This sequence joins TRBV14 and TRBJ2-7, with a tentative D call TRBD1 (5 bases). Between the trimmed V and J ends, which lost 1 base and 12 bases, there was a span of 13 bases. The CDR3 has 12 residues. The germline gives CDR1 SGHDN, CDR2 FVKESK. The DNA for the CDR3 is TGTGCCAGCAGCCAAGCGGCAGGGCGTTGGTACTTC. It codes for CASSQAAGRWYF.

The chain carries TRBV25-1 and TRBJ1-4; D is perhaps TRBD1 (6 bases). V was cut by 3 bases and J by 3 bases, with 17 bases left in between. Germline values: CDR1 MGHDK, CDR2 SYGVNS. CDR3 length: 17 residues. The CDR3 sequence: CASSDLLRGASNEKLFF. CDR3 coding DNA: TGTGCCAGCAGTGACCTCTTACGGGGGGCATCTAATGAAAAACTGTTTTTT.

This chain connects TRBV12-3 or TRBV12-4 to TRBJ1-2; D is unresolved. The CDR3 spans 12 residues. The germline V and J ends were trimmed by 10 bases and 6 bases, with 15 bases remaining between them. CDR3 residues: CATYQAEHGYTF. The CDR3 DNA reads TGTGCCACCTACCAGGCTGAACATGGCTACACCTTC.

This clone occurred once. This sequence joins TRBV11-1 and TRBJ1-1, with 10 bases fitting TRBD1. J was trimmed by 5 bases and V by 8 bases; bases with no gene match: 5. Germline V gene lookup returns CDR1 SGHAT and CDR2 FQDESV (reference sequence). CDR3 length: 13 residues. CDR3 nucleotides: TGTGCCAGCGACAGGGGGCGCATGACTGAAGCTTTCTTT. Its protein product is CASDRGRMTEAFF.

Only one count was recorded for this clone. V usage is TRBV7-2 and J usage is TRBJ2-7, with D possibly being TRBD2 (6 bases). This CDR3 contains 15 residues. The V and J ends lost 6 bases and 4 bases respectively, with 19 bases between them. Germline V gene lookup returns CDR1 SGHTA and CDR2 FQGNSA. The CDR3 loop reads CASRGVGAGLYEQYF. The CDR3 DNA sequence: TGTGCCAGCAGGGGGGTAGGGGCGGGATTATACGAGCAGTACTTC. The complete variable domain, with remaining parts taken from reference TRBV7-2 and TRBJ2-7, reads GAGVSQSPSNKVTEKGKDVELRCDPISGHTALYWYRQSLGQGLEFLIYFQGNSAPDKSGLPSDRFSAERTGGSVSTLTIQRTQQEDSAVYLCASRGVGAGLYEQYFGPGTRLTVT.

CDR3: CATLNRGLEAFF. The DNA of the CDR3 is TGTGCCACCCTTAACAGGGGGCTCGAAGCTTTCTTT. This chain uses TRBV28 with TRBJ1-1, with 9 bases fitting TRBD1. CDR3 length: 12 amino acids. Germline V lookup: CDR1 MDHEN, CDR2 SYDVKM. The V segment lost 10 bases and the J segment 8 bases; nucleotides outside the gene matches: 8.

The chain has TRBV11-2 and TRBJ2-5; D not certain. The CDR3 totals 13 residues. Trimming removed 4 bases at V and 7 bases at J, with 13 bases between. CDR1 and CDR2 (germline): SGHAT, FQNNGV. CDR3 in amino acids: CASSSSHAATQYF. For the CDR3, the DNA is TGTGCCAGCAGCTCCTCCCATGCGGCGACCCAGTACTTC. Full variable domain (missing parts from reference TRBV11-2 and TRBJ2-5): EAGVAQSPRYKIIEKRQSVAFWCNPISGHATLYWYQQILGQGPKLLIQFQNNGVVDDSQLPKDRFSAERLKGVDSTLKIQPAKLEDSAVYLCASSSSHAATQYFGPGTRLLVL.

This clone was seen just once. The chain uses TRBV28 and TRBJ1-2; 9 bases line up with TRBD1. Per the germline V gene, CDR1 is MDHEN and CDR2 is SYDVKM. The CDR3 runs 13 residues. After removal of 6 bases from V and 8 bases from J, the junction contained 7 bases not matched to a gene. This CDR3 is CASSKQGAGGYTF. DNA of the CDR3: TGTGCCAGCAGCAAACAGGGGGCGGGCGGCTACACCTTC.

The chain uses TRBV28 and TRBJ2-7; maybe TRBD2 (6 bases). The germline CDR1 and CDR2 sequences are MDHEN and SYDVKM. The CDR3 has 15 amino acids. V gave up 3 bases and J gave up 2 bases, with 14 bases separating them. The CDR3 loop is CASSFGGANTYEQYF. CDR3 DNA: TGTGCCAGCAGTTTCGGCGGGGCGAATACCTACGAGCAGTACTTC.

The CDR3 DNA sequence: TGTGCCAGCAGTTTTATAAGGGGTCAGCCCCAGCATTTT. Its protein is CASSFIRGQPQHF. J is TRBJ1-5 and V is TRBV28; a weak D match, TRBD1 (5 bases). The CDR3 sequence is 13 residues long. Looked up from germline, CDR1 is MDHEN and CDR2 is SYDVKM. Trimming removed 3 bases at V and 6 bases at J, with 9 bases between.

The rearrangement links TRBV3-1 (or the pseudogene TRBV3-2) to TRBJ1-2; a weak D match, TRBD1 (6 bases). V was trimmed by 7 bases and J by 8 bases, leaving 11 bases between them. CDR3 length: 11 residues. Looked up from germline, CDR1 is LGHDT and CDR2 is YNNKEL (reference sequence). This CDR3 reads CASKGQWGYTF. In DNA form, the CDR3 reads TGTGCCAGCAAAGGACAGTGGGGCTACACCTTC.

This chain uses TRBV7-9 with TRBJ2-7; 11 bases match TRBD2. This CDR3 is 14 amino acids long. CDR1 is SEHNR and CDR2 is FQNEAQ in the germline V gene (reference sequence). With 5 bases clipped from V and 6 bases from J, the junction kept 6 bases outside the gene matches. The DNA of the CDR3 is TGTGCCAGCAGCGCGACTAGCGGGGAGACCGAGCAGTACTTC. Translation gives CASSATSGETEQYF.

The chain couples TRBV6-5 to TRBJ1-1; 7 nucleotides line up with TRBD1. From germline, CDR1 is MNHEY and CDR2 SVGAGI. CDR3 length equals 13 residues. J gave up 1 base and V 7 bases, and 3 bases lay outside the gene matches. CDR3 in DNA: TGTGCCAGCATCAGGACAGGGAACACTGAAGCTTTCTTT. As protein: CASIRTGNTEAFF.

This clone occurred once. The gene calls are TRBV9 and TRBJ2-5; D is possibly TRBD1 (6 bases). The germline gives CDR1 SGDLS, CDR2 YYNGEE. This CDR3 is built from 16 residues. V lost 4 bases and J lost 6, with 22 bases in between. CDR3 amino acids: CASSPSLDLRGKTQYF. The CDR3 DNA follows: TGTGCCAGCAGCCCATCCTTGGACTTAAGGGGGAAGACCCAGTACTTC.

The chain carries TRBV7-2 and TRBJ2-2; 10 nucleotides line up with TRBD2. V was pared by 3 bases and J by 5 bases, with 9 bases of the junction left unmatched. The CDR3 is 17 amino acids. Germline V lookup: CDR1 SGHTA, CDR2 FQGNSA. The CDR3 region has the DNA TGTGCCAGCAGCTTGGGGGCGCCGGGACTAGCGACCGGGGAGCTGTTTTTT. This codes for CASSLGAPGLATGELFF.

The chain joins TRBV2 to TRBJ1-5; TRBD1 aligns across 10 bases. Trimming at V came to 6 bases and at J to 2 bases, leaving 4 bases not matched to a gene. This CDR3 spans 15 amino acids. Germline CDR1 SNHLY, CDR2 FYNNEI. Here the CDR3 reads CASRGTGERNQPQHF. The CDR3 nucleotides read TGTGCCAGCAGAGGGACAGGGGAACGCAATCAGCCCCAGCATTTT.

The chain has TRBV18 and TRBJ1-2, with 10 bases identical to TRBD1. The V gene end was trimmed by 6 bases and the J gene end by 0 bases; junction bases not matched to a gene: 7. CDR1 is KGHSH and CDR2 is LQKENI in the germline V gene. This CDR3 has 16 residues. The CDR3 coding sequence is TGTGCCAGCTCCCAGAGAGGGACAGGGGCTAACTATGGCTACACCTTC. Its translation is CASSQRGTGANYGYTF.

The V gene is TRBV19, the J gene TRBJ1-2, with no clear D. V lost 7 bases, J lost 0 bases, and 12 bases lay in between. The CDR3 spans 14 residues. Germline CDR1 is LNHDA and CDR2 is SQIVND (reference sequence). Here the CDR3 DNA reads TGTGCCAGTACTTCGATCATAGCTAACTATGGCTACACCTTC. Its translation: CASTSIIANYGYTF. The variable domain in full, completed from reference TRBV19 and TRBJ1-2, reads DGGITQSPKYLFRKEGQNVTLSCEQNLNHDAMYWYRQDPGQGLRLIYYSQIVNDFQKGDIAEGYSVSREKKESFPLTVTSAQKNPTAFYLCASTSIIANYGYTFGSGTRLTVV.

The genes are TRBV5-1 and TRBJ2-3; D is undetermined. Trimming took off 4 bases at V and 2 bases at J, with 14 bases between the two ends. Germline V lookup: CDR1 SGHRS, CDR2 YFSETQ. This CDR3 has 15 amino acids. CDR3 residues: CASSNGQLFTDTQYF. The CDR3 bases are TGCGCCAGCAGCAATGGGCAGCTCTTCACAGATACGCAGTATTTT.

The chain recombines TRBV5-1 with TRBJ2-7; unclear D gene. V was pared by 0 bases and J by 2 bases, with 6 bases between. Per germline, CDR1 SGHRS and CDR2 YFSETQ. The CDR3 sequence is 13 residues long. CDR3 sequence: CASSLDQAYEQYF. The CDR3 DNA follows: TGCGCCAGCAGCTTGGACCAGGCCTACGAGCAGTACTTC. The variable domain in full, with the rest retrieved from reference TRBV5-1 and TRBJ2-7, is KAGVTQTPRYLIKTRGQQVTLSCSPISGHRSVSWYQQTPGQGLQFLFEYFSETQRNKGNFPGRFSGRQFSNSRSEMNVSTLELGDSALYLCASSLDQAYEQYFGPGTRLTVT.

V usage is TRBV28 and J usage is TRBJ2-7; D possibly corresponds to TRBD1 (7 bases). The V end was cut by 6 bases, the J end by 6 bases, with 18 bases between. The CDR3 has 14 residues. In germline, CDR1 is MDHEN, CDR2 SYDVKM. The CDR3 nucleotides read TGTGCCAGCAGCTATAGACAGGGAGGTGGCGAGCAGTACTTC. Translating it yields CASSYRQGGGEQYF.

Comment on this clone: A read error may account for a junction end that differs from germline. The chain uses TRBV7-2 and TRBJ2-7, with a possible D match to TRBD1 (5 bases). Looked up from germline, CDR1 is SGHTA and CDR2 is FQGNSA. This CDR3 region has 15 residues. The CDR3 protein is CVSSPDSYPSYEQYF. CDR3 DNA: TGTGTCAGCAGCCCCGACAGTTACCCCTCCTACGAGCAGTACTTC.

This clone was observed a few times. The V gene is TRBV19, the J gene TRBJ1-6; 9 bases are a match to TRBD1. V shed 4 bases, J shed 4 bases, and the junction held 11 bases outside the gene matches. The CDR3 loop spans 18 amino acids. Germline lookup yields CDR1 LNHDA and CDR2 SQIVND (reference sequence). This chain's CDR3 is CASSTHLTGGSYNSPLHF. The CDR3 region has the DNA TGTGCCAGTAGTACCCACCTAACAGGGGGCTCGTATAATTCACCCCTCCACTTT.